These T cell receptor beta chains were read from a single sample in a study of blood T cell repertoires in COVID-19. Repertoires were generated with immunoSEQ multiplex PCR, while TCRdb's copy carries only in-frame clones and drops some. This table holds 350,000 or so clones, more than 90% found once. The sequenced sample was PBMCs or T cells enriched from blood (not recorded which). These receptors came from a woman aged 30 to 39 who had recovered from COVID-19. Each CDR3 is given with its conserved first and last residue. Fields, in order: J gene, clone size, V gene, D gene, CDR3 protein, CDR3 DNA. A D gene is named only where the DNA matches it firmly. Rows give clone size only sometimes, using once, few, many, or a class for an expanded clone.

>TRBJ1-1|-|TRBV6-5|-
CASREQGLGSEAFF
TGTGCCAGCCGGGAACAGGGATTAGGGTCTGAAGCTTTCTTT
>TRBJ2-1|-|TRBV19|-
CASSIGTKYNEQFF
TGTGCCAGTAGTATTGGGACAAAATACAATGAGCAGTTCTTC
>TRBJ2-2|-|TRBV3-1/TRBV3-2|-
CASSQSGAATGELFF
TGTGCCAGCAGCCAATCAGGGGCGGCCACCGGGGAGCTGTTTTTT
>TRBJ2-1|-|TRBV2|TRBD1
CASSGQGGGNEQFF
TGTGCCAGCAGTGGACAGGGGGGGGGAAATGAGCAGTTCTTC
>TRBJ1-5|-|TRBV19|TRBD1
CASSPGRGPDQPQHF
TGTGCCAGTAGCCCCGGCAGGGGGCCTGATCAGCCCCAGCATTTT
>TRBJ1-3|-|TRBV11-2|-
CASSSPSSGNTIYF
TGTGCCAGCAGCTCCCCCTCCTCTGGAAACACCATATATTTT
>TRBJ2-2|-|TRBV28|TRBD1
CASSHGDREAGELFF
TGTGCCAGCAGCCACGGGGACAGGGAGGCCGGGGAGCTGTTTTTT
>TRBJ1-2|-|TRBV10-2|TRBD1
CASSGGTGYGYTF
TGCGCCAGCAGTGGAGGGACAGGATACGGCTACACCTTC
>TRBJ1-2|-|TRBV28|TRBD1
CASSLFLSGQDRGGYTF
TGTGCCAGCAGTTTATTTCTCTCGGGACAGGACAGGGGAGGCTACACCTTC
>TRBJ2-7|-|TRBV14|-
CASSPNRVYEQYF
TGTGCCAGCAGCCCAAACAGGGTCTACGAGCAGTACTTC
>TRBJ1-1|-|TRBV4-2|-
CASSQDSAEGTNTEAFF
TGTGCCAGCAGCCAAGATTCAGCTGAGGGGACAAACACTGAAGCTTTCTTT
>TRBJ2-7|-|TRBV7-8|-
CASSLGRFAGEQYF
TGTGCCAGCAGCTTAGGGCGGTTTGCGGGCGAGCAGTACTTC
>TRBJ1-4|-|TRBV7-9|-
CASSVGTSNEKLFF
TGTGCCAGCAGCGTCGGGACTTCTAATGAAAAACTGTTTTTT
>TRBJ1-1|-|TRBV6-1|TRBD1
CASSEWDRLYTEAFF
TGTGCCAGCAGTGAATGGGACAGGTTATACACTGAAGCTTTCTTT
>TRBJ2-1|-|TRBV27|-
CASYSQMEEQFF
TGTGCCAGCTACTCCCAAATGGAGGAGCAGTTCTTC
>TRBJ1-1|-|TRBV23-1|-
CASTTRDTEAFF
TGCGCCAGCACCACGAGGGACACTGAAGCTTTCTTT
>TRBJ2-3|-|TRBV7-9|-
CASSALFRGARLGTDTQYF
TGTGCCAGCAGCGCTTTATTTCGGGGGGCTCGTTTGGGCACAGATACGCAGTATTTT
>TRBJ1-6|-|TRBV4-1|-
CASSQEASGSGVPLHF
TGCGCCAGCAGCCAAGAGGCCAGCGGCTCGGGGGTACCCCTCCACTTT
>TRBJ1-1|-|TRBV7-9|-
CASILAPGPEGQAFF
TGTGCCAGCATCCTCGCCCCGGGTCCTGAGGGCCAAGCTTTCTTT
>TRBJ1-5|once|TRBV19|-
CASSITKLVQPQHF
TGTGCCAGTAGTATAACGAAGCTAGTTCAGCCCCAGCATTTT
>TRBJ1-6|few|TRBV6-5|TRBD1
CASSLQGRNSPLHF
TGTGCCAGCAGTTTACAGGGGAGAAATTCACCCCTCCACTTT
>TRBJ2-3|-|TRBV28|TRBD1
CASSALGTGVGDTQYF
TGTGCCAGCAGTGCCCTCGGGACAGGGGTTGGAGATACGCAGTATTTT
>TRBJ1-5|-|TRBV15|-
CATSREGGNQPQHF
TGTGCCACCAGCAGAGAAGGGGGCAATCAGCCCCAGCATTTT
>TRBJ1-1|-|TRBV5-5|-
CASSSSGVTEAFF
TGTGCCAGCAGCTCCTCAGGGGTCACTGAAGCTTTCTTT
>TRBJ1-5|-|TRBV7-2|-
CASSLGRGNHQPQHF
TGTGCCAGCAGCTTAGGTCGGGGGAATCATCAGCCCCAGCATTTT
>TRBJ2-3|-|TRBV27|TRBD2
CATTWGGDTQYF
TGTGCCACCACCTGGGGGGGAGATACGCAGTATTTT
>TRBJ1-1|-|TRBV28|TRBD1
CASSPGTGMNTEAFF
TGTGCCAGCAGTCCCGGGACAGGCATGAACACTGAAGCTTTCTTT
>TRBJ1-1|-|TRBV2|TRBD1
CASRARTGLNTEAFF
TGTGCCAGCAGGGCCCGGACAGGGTTGAACACTGAAGCTTTCTTT
>TRBJ2-5|once|TRBV29-1|TRBD2
CSVARGGRGKETQYF
TGCAGCGTTGCTCGGGGGGGCAGGGGAAAAGAGACCCAGTACTTC
>TRBJ1-5|-|TRBV7-2|TRBD1
CASSLGSAGGQPQHF
TGTGCCAGCAGCTTAGGGTCGGCAGGGGGTCAGCCCCAGCATTTT
>TRBJ2-1|-|TRBV14|TRBD2
CASSYRGEAGSSYNEQFF
TGTGCCAGCAGCTACCGGGGGGAAGCGGGAAGCTCCTACAATGAGCAGTTCTTC
>TRBJ1-3|-|TRBV5-1|TRBD1
CASSLQGDGNTIYF
TGCGCCAGCAGCTTGCAGGGGGATGGAAACACCATATATTTT
>TRBJ2-3|-|TRBV24-1|-
CATSGETDTQYF
TGTGCCACCAGTGGAGAAACAGATACGCAGTATTTT
>TRBJ1-3|-|TRBV21-1|-
CASSKGGTGGPGNTIYF
TGTGCCAGCAGCAAAGGGGGGACAGGGGGTCCGGGAAACACCATATATTTT
>TRBJ2-7|-|TRBV12-3/TRBV12-4|TRBD1
CASRTGGWYEQYF
TGTGCCAGCCGGACAGGGGGGTGGTACGAGCAGTACTTC
>TRBJ1-2|-|TRBV5-6|-
CASSPGEYGYTF
TGTGCCAGCAGCCCCGGGGAGTATGGCTACACCTTC
>TRBJ2-1|-|TRBV29-1|-
CSVEVGLAFYEQFF
TGCAGCGTTGAAGTAGGTCTAGCATTCTATGAGCAGTTCTTC
>TRBJ2-5|-|TRBV4-1|-
CASSQERSTETQYF
TGCGCCAGCAGCCAAGAGCGGAGCACGGAGACCCAGTACTTC
>TRBJ2-5|-|TRBV7-3|-
CASSLIGGETQYF
TGTGCCAGCAGCTTAATCGGTGGAGAGACCCAGTACTTC
>TRBJ1-2|-|TRBV27|-
CASAPGELRYYGYTF
TGTGCCAGCGCCCCGGGGGAGTTGAGGTACTATGGCTACACCTTC
>TRBJ2-7|few|TRBV7-9|-
CASSLAGGRQGRNYEQYF
TGTGCCAGCAGCTTAGCGGGGGGTCGACAGGGTAGGAACTACGAGCAGTACTTC
>TRBJ2-2|-|TRBV5-1|-
CASRDGDTGELFF
TGCGCCAGCAGAGACGGGGACACCGGGGAGCTGTTTTTT
>TRBJ2-7|-|TRBV27|TRBD1
CASSLFGQDEQYF
TGTGCCAGCAGTTTATTCGGACAGGACGAGCAGTACTTC
>TRBJ1-1|-|TRBV18|TRBD1
CASSPGTGDEAFF
TGTGCCAGCTCACCAGGGACAGGAGATGAAGCTTTCTTT
>TRBJ2-2|-|TRBV9|TRBD1
CASSPRQGINTGELFF
TGTGCCAGCAGCCCTCGACAGGGGATAAACACCGGGGAGCTGTTTTTT
>TRBJ1-2|once|TRBV20-1|TRBD1
CSVDRAYGYTF
TGCAGTGTGGACAGGGCCTATGGCTACACCTTC
>TRBJ2-7|-|TRBV4-3|TRBD2
CASSQGIRTVPAGLAGSYEQYF
TGCGCCAGCAGCCAAGGAATCCGAACTGTGCCGGCGGGACTAGCGGGCTCCTACGAGCAGTACTTC
>TRBJ2-3|-|TRBV28|TRBD2
CASSSGGSITDTQYF
TGTGCCAGCAGCTCGGGGGGAAGTATCACAGATACGCAGTATTTT
>TRBJ1-1|-|TRBV11-2|-
CASSPAGKRMNTEAFF
TGTGCCAGCAGCCCGGCGGGGAAGCGGATGAACACTGAAGCTTTCTTT
>TRBJ2-1|-|TRBV19|TRBD1
CASTRDSLEYEQFF
TGTGCCAGTACCCGGGACAGCTTAGAGTATGAGCAGTTCTTC
>TRBJ1-2|-|TRBV3-1/TRBV3-2|-
CASSHGNQGSYGYTF
TGTGCCAGCAGCCACGGCAACCAGGGGAGCTATGGCTACACCTTC
>TRBJ2-1|many|TRBV19|-
CASSIFLRANNEQFF
TGTGCCAGTAGTATTTTTCTCCGAGCCAACAATGAGCAGTTCTTC
>TRBJ2-5|-|TRBV24-1|TRBD2
CATSDPVAGDQETQYF
TGTGCCACCAGTGATCCGGTCGCGGGAGATCAAGAGACCCAGTACTTC
>TRBJ1-2|-|TRBV6-5|-
CAVRTEYGYTF
TGTGCCGTACGGACAGAATATGGCTACACCTTC
>TRBJ1-2|-|TRBV20-1|-
CSARDRRAYTF
TGCAGTGCTAGAGATCGGCGGGCTTACACCTTC